A single sample gave rise to the 26 T cell receptor beta chains below, sequenced in a study of T cells expressing NK-cell markers. Following a re-call of the 5' RACE reads, TCRdb has one entry per CDR3 protein and lacks DNA. The sample holds 20,000 to 25,000 distinct CDR3 sequences. Input material: blood T cells: a sorted CD56 or NKG2C T cell subset, CD4+ or CD8+ T cells, or bulk PBMC T cells (not recorded which). The origin of the receptors is a man aged 18 to 69 in good health.

This chain uses TRBV3-1 with TRBJ2-7. The CDR3 contains 14 residues. Germline values: CDR1 LGHDT, CDR2 YNNKEL (reference sequence). This chain's CDR3 is CASSQDHSSYEQYF.

This sequence joins TRBV3-1 and TRBJ2-4. In germline, CDR1 is LGHDT, CDR2 YNNKEL (reference sequence). The CDR3 is 13 amino acids. The CDR3 is CASSQGAKNIQYF.

This chain links TRBV5-1 with TRBJ2-5. The germline gives CDR1 SGHRS, CDR2 YFSETQ. The CDR3 spans 14 residues. CDR3 sequence reads: CASSSDTVFETQYF.

The CDR3 loop reads CASSFGTISGLDTEAFF. The chain couples TRBV5-1 to TRBJ1-1; the TRBD1 assignment by TCRdb is unverifiable without DNA. The CDR3 is 17 residues long. CDR1 is SGHRS and CDR2 is YFSETQ in the germline V gene.

The rearrangement uses TRBV19 and TRBJ1-5; as DNA is missing, the TRBD1 call by TCRdb cannot be tested. This CDR3 region has 14 residues. The germline V gene encodes CDR1 LNHDA and CDR2 SQIVND (reference sequence). The CDR3 sequence is CASQKQWGNQPQHF. Filled out from reference TRBV19 and TRBJ1-5, the complete variable domain reads DGGITQSPKYLFRKEGQNVTLSCEQNLNHDAMYWYRQDPGQGLRLIYYSQIVNDFQKGDIAEGYSVSREKKESFPLTVTSAQKNPTAFYLCASQKQWGNQPQHFGDGTRLSIL.

The genes are TRBV7-8 and TRBJ2-3; TCRdb gives TRBD1 as the D gene, but with no DNA this cannot be confirmed. The CDR3 runs to 17 residues. CDR1 SGHVS and CDR2 FQNEAQ come from the germline V gene. The CDR3 loop reads CASSLKSLRDHTDTQYF.

V gene TRBV7-2 combines with J gene TRBJ2-2; the D gene TCRdb calls, TRBD1, cannot be checked with no DNA. Germline assignment: CDR1 SGHTA and CDR2 FQGNSA. The CDR3 has 15 amino acids. This chain's CDR3 is CASSRSRGEAGELFF.

The chain employs TRBV4-2 and TRBJ2-5; the TRBD1 assignment by TCRdb is unverifiable without DNA. The CDR3 is 15 residues long. Germline V gives CDR1 LGHNA, CDR2 YNFKEQ. The chain's CDR3 is CASSQEGTDQETQYF.

This chain connects TRBV11-2 to TRBJ2-6; checking the TCRdb D call of TRBD1 is not possible without DNA. CDR3 length equals 19 residues. Germline V lookup: CDR1 SGHAT, CDR2 FQNNGV. Here the CDR3 reads CASSLGGFRGRSGANVLTF.

V gene TRBV11-1 combines with J gene TRBJ1-1; without DNA, the TCRdb call of TRBD1 cannot be checked. Germline V CDR1 and CDR2: SGHAT, FQDESV (reference sequence). This CDR3 has 13 amino acids. CDR3 loop: CASRGQVHTEAFF.

This chain uses TRBV5-1 with TRBJ2-7; TCRdb reports TRBD2, a call that lacks DNA to check it against. The CDR3 is 14 amino acids. Germline lookup yields CDR1 SGHRS and CDR2 YFSETQ. The CDR3 reads CASSRLAGVDEQYF.

The V gene is TRBV5-1, the J gene TRBJ1-2. The CDR3 loop spans 15 amino acids. Germline V CDR1 and CDR2: SGHRS, YFSETQ. CDR3 amino acids: CASTPGEGSLYGYTF.

This CDR3 is CSARDLLAGEAGELFF. The rearrangement links TRBV20-1 to TRBJ2-2; the D call of TRBD2 rests on TCRdb alone, since no DNA is present to check it. Germline assignment: CDR1 DFQATT and CDR2 SNEGSKA (reference sequence). This CDR3 is 16 amino acids long.

V and J are TRBV6-5 and TRBJ2-1; the D call from TCRdb, TRBD1, cannot be confirmed without DNA. The CDR3 sequence is 12 residues long. Germline V gives CDR1 MNHEY, CDR2 SVGAGI. CDR3 in amino acids: CASSTGQGEQFF.

This chain connects TRBV24-1 to TRBJ2-1; the TCRdb D gene call, TRBD1, has no DNA to confirm it. The CDR3 consists of 15 residues. Germline CDR1 KGHDR, CDR2 SFDVKD. CDR3 amino acids: CATSDFRGYYNEQFF.

The chain recombines TRBV27 with TRBJ1-6; TCRdb calls TRBD1, which cannot be checked without DNA. CDR1 and CDR2 from the germline V gene are MNHEY and SMNVEV (reference sequence). The CDR3 contains 15 residues. CDR3 residues: CASSFVRGPGSPLHF.

J is TRBJ1-4 and V is TRBV4-2. Germline assignment: CDR1 LGHNA and CDR2 YNFKEQ. CDR3 length equals 16 residues. The CDR3 loop reads CASSPRGPPNNEKLFF.

The chain links TRBV7-9 to TRBJ2-2; no DNA is available, so the TRBD2 call from TCRdb remains unchecked. The CDR3 totals 16 residues. CDR1 and CDR2 from the germline V gene are SEHNR and FQNEAQ (reference sequence). The CDR3 loop reads CASRRRTSGGTGELFF.

V is TRBV19 and J is TRBJ1-5. CDR1 LNHDA and CDR2 SQIVND come from the germline V gene (reference sequence). This CDR3 is built from 12 residues. The CDR3 loop reads CASTDSYQPQHF.

The rearrangement uses TRBV3-1 and TRBJ1-2. This CDR3 comprises 11 residues. Germline assignment: CDR1 LGHDT and CDR2 YNNKEL (reference sequence). The CDR3: CASSQNYGYTF.

The V gene is TRBV5-1, the J gene TRBJ2-1; as DNA is missing, the TRBD1 call by TCRdb cannot be tested. This CDR3 has 15 residues. The germline V gene has CDR1 SGHRS and CDR2 YFSETQ. This CDR3 is CASSHTGTAPNEQFF.

The chain is built from TRBV27 and TRBJ1-1; TCRdb indicates TRBD1, and absent DNA this call remains unverified. Germline CDR1 reads MNHEY; CDR2 reads SMNVEV (reference sequence). The CDR3 is 15 residues long. CDR3 sequence reads: CASSYRGQGDTEAFF.

The chain is built from TRBV25-1 and TRBJ2-7; TCRdb lists TRBD1, though no DNA is available to test this call. Germline CDR1 is MGHDK and CDR2 is SYGVNS. The CDR3 is 15 residues long. The CDR3 loop is CASGGMASHSYEQYF.

The V and J genes are TRBV15 and TRBJ2-5. The CDR3 totals 15 residues. Looked up from germline, CDR1 is LNHNV and CDR2 is YYDKDF (reference sequence). The CDR3 sequence: CATSTGLGRTETQYF.

V usage is TRBV11-2 and J usage is TRBJ1-1. This CDR3 spans 13 amino acids. Germline assignment: CDR1 SGHAT and CDR2 FQNNGV. The CDR3: CASSLYLDTEAFF.

V gene TRBV7-2 combines with J gene TRBJ2-5. The length of the CDR3 is 13 residues. Per germline, CDR1 SGHTA and CDR2 FQGNSA. CDR3 sequence: CASSRVYQETQYF. Filled out from reference TRBV7-2 and TRBJ2-5, the complete variable domain reads GAGVSQSPSNKVTEKGKDVELRCDPISGHTALYWYRQSLGQGLEFLIYFQGNSAPDKSGLPSDRFSAERTGGSVSTLTIQRTQQEDSAVYLCASSRVYQETQYFGPGTRLLVL.